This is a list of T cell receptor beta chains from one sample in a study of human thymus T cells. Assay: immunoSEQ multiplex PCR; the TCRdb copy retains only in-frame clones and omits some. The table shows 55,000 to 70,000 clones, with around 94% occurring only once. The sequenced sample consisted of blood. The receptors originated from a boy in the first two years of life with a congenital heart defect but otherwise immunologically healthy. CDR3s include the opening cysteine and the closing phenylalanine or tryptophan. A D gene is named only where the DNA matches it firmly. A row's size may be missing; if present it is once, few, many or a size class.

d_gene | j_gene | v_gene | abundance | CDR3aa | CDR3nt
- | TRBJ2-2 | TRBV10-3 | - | CAISDRTENTGELFF | TGTGCCATCAGTGACCGGACGGAGAACACCGGGGAGCTGTTTTTT
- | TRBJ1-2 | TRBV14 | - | CASSQTGGNYGYTF | TGTGCCAGCAGCCAAACGGGGGGGAACTATGGCTACACCTTC
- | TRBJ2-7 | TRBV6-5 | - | CASSRASVLNYEQYF | TGTGCCAGCAGTAGAGCTAGCGTACTTAACTACGAGCAGTACTTC
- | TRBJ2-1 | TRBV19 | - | CASSIDLNNEQFF | TGTGCCAGTAGTATAGATCTAAACAATGAGCAGTTCTTC
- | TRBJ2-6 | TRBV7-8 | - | CASSLVGGSGANVLTF | TGTGCCAGCAGCTTAGTCGGGGGCTCTGGGGCCAACGTCCTGACTTTC
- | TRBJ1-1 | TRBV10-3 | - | CAISEGRTVSTEAFF | TGTGCCATCAGTGAGGGGCGGACAGTCAGCACTGAAGCTTTCTTT
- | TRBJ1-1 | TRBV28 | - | CASSIRVLNTEAFF | TGTGCCAGCAGCATCAGGGTATTGAACACTGAAGCTTTCTTT
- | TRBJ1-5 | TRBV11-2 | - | CASSPPGSNQPQHF | TGTGCCAGCAGTCCCCCGGGGAGCAATCAGCCCCAGCATTTT
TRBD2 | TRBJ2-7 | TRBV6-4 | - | CASSPSGGEFYEQYF | TGTGCCAGCAGTCCTAGCGGGGGAGAATTCTACGAGCAGTACTTC
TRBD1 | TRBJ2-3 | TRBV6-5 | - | CASSLTGSEDTQYF | TGTGCCAGCAGTTTGACAGGGTCGGAGGATACGCAGTATTTT
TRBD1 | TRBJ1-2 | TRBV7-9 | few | CASSLDTGGYGYTF | TGTGCCAGCAGCTTAGACACAGGGGGCTATGGCTACACCTTC
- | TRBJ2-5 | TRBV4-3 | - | CASSQEVRGAGETQYF | TGCGCCAGCAGCCAAGAGGTCCGGGGGGCAGGGGAGACCCAGTACTTC
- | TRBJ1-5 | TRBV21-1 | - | CASSPRDKEGGNQPQHF | TGTGCCAGCAGCCCAAGGGACAAGGAGGGAGGCAATCAGCCCCAGCATTTT
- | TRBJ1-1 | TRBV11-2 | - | CASSPANRAMNTEAFF | TGTGCCAGCAGCCCTGCTAACCGGGCCATGAACACTGAAGCTTTCTTT
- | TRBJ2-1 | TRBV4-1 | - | CASSQVSLPSYNEQFF | TGCGCCAGCAGCCAAGTTAGCCTACCCTCCTACAATGAGCAGTTCTTC
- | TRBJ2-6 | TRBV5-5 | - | CASRDRYPGANVLTF | TGTGCCAGCCGAGACAGGTACCCCGGGGCCAACGTCCTGACTTTC